Given below is one T cell receptor beta chain in context. Only one count was recorded for this clone. Its antigen specificity is not known. No clone much larger than this one lies a single base away; base qualities are absent. Library creation used the immunoSEQ multiplex PCR assay. The multiplex PCR relied on a mix of 60 forward primers for TCR Vbeta segments and 13 reverse primers for TCR Jbeta segments. The CDR3 region of rearranged TCR beta genes was amplified from genomic DNA by a multiplex PCR assay. The Illumina HiSeq System was used to sequence the amplified TCR beta libraries as 87-base-pair reads. Under the source paper's analysis protocol: A later analysis tallied 70 million to 100 million unique TCR beta chains across the 660 or so repertoires, and about 12 million of those chains were shared by two or more donors. To remove PCR and sequencing errors, raw reads were error-corrected and collapsed into unique sequences using a nearest-neighbor algorithm that merged closely related sequences. Alignment of CDR3 sequences to IMGT reference sequences was used to assign V, D and J gene segments. For a sequence to be retained, at least a six-nucleotide match to both a V gene segment and a J gene segment was required. Rearrangements were classified as productive when the CDR3 lacked stop codons and remained in frame with V and J, and all other rearrangements were classified as non-productive. CDR3 was defined by IMGT convention, running from the second conserved V-encoded cysteine to the conserved J-encoded phenylalanine. The earlier analysis of about 570 of the donors excluded any sequence lacking an unambiguous match to a single V gene segment. An earlier analysis of 500 to 700 of the donors classified V segments as functional when productive rearrangements were above 56.7% and as segregating when the standard deviation between donors was above 5%. To diagnose cytomegalovirus status from the catalog of TCR beta chain sequences, a statistical classification framework was built. A later analysis assigned V and J genes by comparing TCR nucleotide sequences with IMGT/GENE-DB human TR gene sequences. Using the TCRdist pipeline, a later analysis assigned CDR3 sequences along with most-parsimonious VDJ recombination scenarios. In a later analysis, each TCR beta chain was defined by its CDR3 amino acid sequence together with its V-gene family, and reads lacking a unique V-gene family were excluded. In a later analysis, fewer than 600 highly shared, low-generation-probability nucleotide sequences were removed to address suspected cross-contamination and a sequencing artifact. In a later analysis, a clonal expansion index was calculated for each public chain from normalized within-repertoire ranks of inferred template counts. In a later analysis, generation probabilities were computed with a VDJ recombination model fitted to out-of-frame rearrangements, and the resulting probabilities were checked against IGoR. In a later analysis, hypergeometric tests were used to score TCR-TCR, TCR-HLA and TCR-CMV co-occurrence, with a repertoire-size bias correction applied to TCR pairs. In a later analysis, false discovery rates were estimated by permuting HLA or CMV assignments 20 times. In a later analysis, co-occurring TCRs were grouped with DBSCAN, and TCRdist sequence similarity was added when clustering was performed within HLA-allele-positive subsets. Co-occurrence clustering excluded repertoires with fewer than 30,000 or more than 120,000 public chains, plus five with anomalous nucleotide sharing. TCRdb holds this immuneACCESS table with in-frame rearrangements only. Some clones are missing; in checked studies, unresolved V genes explain under half, and the rest has no known cause. V and J calls and clone size are given by that table; D and trimming were obtained from the DNA. The sample table contains about 200,000 clones; only one count was recorded for roughly four fifths of them. The ten largest clones take up 0.08% to 0.1% of the sample.

These data originate in a study of cytomegalovirus exposure and HLA in healthy donors (dated by TCRdb to about 2017). Turning to the overall study: An earlier analysis of under 600 of the donors reported about 250 Gb of sequence data and roughly 110 million unique TCR beta sequences from 150 million to 200 million T cells. Every discovery cohort repertoire had been produced on one sequencing platform. A later genetic analysis used genome-wide SNP genotypes for about 55% of the 666 donors, treating that subset as a discovery cohort. The genetic ancestry cluster associated with self-reported Caucasian donors included approximately 85% of the 350 to 500 genotyped donors. A separate validation cohort of 100 to 150 different subjects was used in addition to the approximately 700-subject first cohort. HLA typing included class I and class II loci at four-digit resolution. Roughly five DR-DQ haplotypes were handled as single units for association and clustering because linkage in the cohort was strong. High-throughput TCR immunosequencing, statistical association of individual TCRs with disease status, and machine learning were combined to predict cytomegalovirus infection status. The study was designed to test whether signatures of past pathogen exposure could be identified by cataloging public T cell receptors. Typing coverage differed by locus: A, B, C, DRB1 and DQB1 were typed in about 620-630 donors, DQA1 in approximately 520, DPA1 in over 600, and DPB1 in roughly 450. Across roughly 420 genotyped donors of the cohort, an average of roughly 250,000 unique TCR beta nucleotide sequences per donor were sequenced, and 15% to 20% of those sequences were non-productive. To decide whether each TCR beta V gene segment behaved as functional or pseudogenic, an earlier analysis of some 600 of the donors relied on high-throughput TCR beta sequencing. The study used immunosequencing to profile the T cell repertoires of more than 650 subjects and linked those repertoires to cytomegalovirus serostatus. Approximately 310 gigabases of sequencing data and 70 million to 85 million unique TCR sequences were included in an early release covering over 600 HLA-typed donors. A later analysis re-analyzed previously published TCR beta repertoires from 666 donors and added high-resolution HLA genotyping to study TCR occurrence patterns. Donor age, sex, ethnicity and CMV serostatus were compiled alongside the repertoire data. Rather than drawing on any new phenotypic data, the later analysis identified candidate immune exposures from TCR beta sequences and the way those sequences occurred across donors. Paper-wide results and their limitations: It was suggested by the authors that the approach could potentially be generalized to other disease states and immunological phenotypes. Most CMV-associated TCR beta chains appeared to be HLA-restricted in a later analysis, and the HLA associations seemed to be driven largely by CMV exposure. At a false discovery rate of 0.05, a later analysis linked about 16,000 TCR beta sequences to specific HLA alleles. The cohort was sequenced for TCR beta chains only, and without alpha or paired-chain data the features that could be detected were limited. In a later genetic analysis, fewer N-insertions in productive TCRs were reported among donors in an Asian-associated ancestry cluster than the roughly 640-donor mean. Correlated functional status among segregating V segments might reflect linkage disequilibrium, but an unknown experimental factor could not be ruled out. The study gave a list of 150 to 200 TCR beta chains associated with cytomegalovirus. Roughly uniform sequencing depth across donors was assumed in presence/absence analyses, although this assumption may not hold. In vitro tests confirmed that a few of the cytomegalovirus-associated TCR beta chains recognize cytomegalovirus antigens. In a later genetic analysis, a missense DCLRE1C variant was associated with V-gene and J-gene trimming of TCR beta chains, and the association was replicated in an independent cohort. In a later analysis, the rate of TCR association differed among HLA loci, with DRB1 alleles having the most associated TCRs and HLA-C alleles having the fewest. When HLA alleles, especially DR and DQ, strongly co-occurred, attributing TCR associations to individual alleles was difficult. In a later analysis, HLA-associated TCR beta chains showed more clonal expansion and lower generation probabilities than non-associated chains that were equally common. In both the original and validation cohorts, the classifier was reported to diagnose cytomegalovirus status with high specificity and sensitivity. A further reported finding was that TCR beta sequences accurately predicted the HLA-A and HLA-B alleles for most subjects in the first cohort. In an earlier analysis of over 550 of the donors, most TCR beta V segments were observed in productive rearrangements about 87% or about 30% of the time, broadly matching IMGT annotations. In a later analysis, several top co-occurrence clusters were reported to appear linked to parvovirus B19, influenza, CMV and Epstein-Barr virus. Because the 87-base-pair reads could not distinguish some IMGT-functional V segments, including TRBV6-2 and TRBV6-3, those segments were excluded. A cluster of highly shared sequence variants was judged likely to represent a technical artifact of the sequencing pipeline. Most TCR sequences were seen in very few donors, while some public TCRs were found in many individuals. Seventeen rarely observed V segments, including chromosome 9 orphons, were excluded from the earlier analysis of approximately 500 of the donors because counts were too low. Because HLA typing was missing for some donors at each locus, association tests included only the typed subset. Immune exposure information for the cohort was limited to CMV serostatus.

The junction shows trimming of 3 bases on V and 5 bases on J, plus 10 bases between the germline ends. The CDR3 spans 14 residues, from the cysteine through the phenylalanine. Of all the DNA, just the CDR3 is kept, 42 bases in frame from base 1. In the germline V gene, CDR1 corresponds to SGHAT and CDR2 to FQNNGV. The cohort consisted of hundreds of healthy bone marrow donors. All cohort members were sampled while nominally healthy, although unrecorded immune exposures were likely present. The donor was CMV seronegative and belonged to the group of under 400 seronegative cohort members. A peripheral blood sample was provided by each donor, and peripheral blood mononuclear cells were used for TCR beta sequencing. Genomic DNA extraction from the blood cell samples was performed with the Qiagen DNeasy Blood Extraction Kit.

This clonotype originated in a boy between 2 and 10 years old in good health and CMV-seronegative. The V and J segments used are TRBV11-2 and TRBJ2-2; the best D guess is TRBD2, with 5 bases matching. The sample comprised PBMCs. The nucleotides are TGTGCCAGCAGCTTGGAATCGGGGACCGGGGAGCTGTTTTTT. It translates to CASSLESGTGELFF.